The 13 T cell receptor beta chains below all came from one sample that was sequenced in a study of control samples from healthy donors and cancer patients (TCRdb year 2020). Libraries were built with the immunoSEQ multiplex PCR assay. The source is immuneACCESS, and TCRdb retained only in-frame sequences with V and J called. Part of the clones is not carried over; for the studies checked, unresolved V genes explain less than half of this, and the remainder is unexplained. Counted in this sample were about 220,000 clones; 85% to 95% of them appeared once. The ten biggest clones cover about 1.6% of the sample. Sequenced input: blood. These TCRs come from a man aged 45-65 years in good health.

The chain carries TRBV6-5 and TRBJ2-7, with a possible D match to TRBD1 (6 bases). Trimming shortened V by 10 bases and J by 7 bases, and 23 bases separated the two germline ends. CDR3 length: 14 residues. The germline V gene has CDR1 MNHEY and CDR2 SVGAGI. In nucleotides, the CDR3 is TGTGCCACCGACCTTTCTAGGGGGATAGGGGAGCAGTACGTC. This codes for CATDLSRGIGEQYV.

This clone occurred once. The CDR3 DNA is TGTGCCAGCAGTGAACAGCAGGCAACTAATGAAAAACTGTTTTTT. Translating it yields CASSEQQATNEKLFF. The V call is TRBV6-1, the J call TRBJ1-4; D is unclear. The V and J ends lost 2 bases and 0 bases respectively, with 7 bases between them. CDR3 length: 15 residues. Looked up from germline, CDR1 is MNHNS and CDR2 is SASEGT.

The chain joins TRBV6-5 to TRBJ1-5; 9 bases agree with TRBD1. The CDR3 contains 14 residues. Losses at the gene ends were 6 bases for V and 11 bases for J; bases not matched to a gene: 11. Germline values: CDR1 MNHEY, CDR2 SVGAGI. CDR3 protein: CASSPRTGALAQHF. CDR3 nucleotide sequence: TGTGCCAGCAGCCCCAGGACAGGGGCATTGGCCCAGCATTTT.

The CDR3 spells CASTKGFGETQYF. The CDR3 bases are TGCGCCAGCACCAAGGGGTTCGGGGAGACCCAGTACTTC. The chain has TRBV5-1 and TRBJ2-5; possible D gene TRBD1, 5 bases. The germline CDR1 and CDR2 sequences are SGHRS and YFSETQ. V was cut by 6 bases and J by 5 bases, with 14 bases left in between. The CDR3 is made up of 13 amino acids.

The rearrangement uses TRBV4-1 and TRBJ2-7; 8 nucleotides line up with TRBD2. Germline loops: CDR1 MGHRA, CDR2 YSYEKL. The CDR3 covers 16 residues. J gave up 3 bases and V 0 bases, and 7 bases lay outside the gene matches. The CDR3 region is CASSQEGTSGLYEQYV. The CDR3 DNA sequence: TGCGCCAGCAGCCAAGAAGGCACTAGCGGCCTCTACGAGCAGTACGTC.

This clone was seen only once. This sample also contains other DNA sequences that code for the same CDR3. The chain links TRBV28 to TRBJ1-5, with D perhaps TRBD1 (6 bases). The germline CDR1 and CDR2 sequences are MDHEN and SYDVKM. This CDR3 is 14 amino acids long. The germline V and J ends were trimmed by 6 bases and 3 bases, with 12 bases remaining between them. The CDR3 loop is CASSPGQLNQPQHF. The CDR3 DNA sequence: TGTGCCAGCAGCCCCGGACAGCTCAATCAGCCCCAGCATTTT.

The CDR3 protein is CASSITGGDQPQHF. DNA for the CDR3: TGTGCCAGCAGCATCACAGGGGGGGATCAGCCCCAGCATTTT. The genes are TRBV6-5 and TRBJ1-5, with 8 nucleotides matching TRBD1. V shed 6 bases and J 5 bases; nucleotides not matched to a gene: 6. CDR1 is MNHEY, CDR2 SVGAGI, per germline. The CDR3 consists of 14 residues.

The chain's CDR3 is CASSFSGGSSDTQYF. The DNA for the CDR3 is TGTGCCAGCAGCTTTTCCGGGGGGTCGTCAGATACGCAGTATTTT. The chain couples TRBV7-9 to TRBJ2-3, with 7 bases identical to TRBD2. V lost 3 bases and J lost 4; bases outside the gene matches: 7. The CDR3 has 15 amino acids. Germline CDR1 reads SEHNR; CDR2 reads FQNEAQ (reference sequence).

The CDR3 here is CASSPWTIGQETQYF. As DNA, the CDR3 is TGTGCCAGCTCACCTTGGACGATAGGGCAAGAGACCCAGTACTTC. The J gene is TRBJ2-5, the V gene TRBV18; D gene unclear. Germline V gene data show CDR1 as KGHSH and CDR2 as LQKENI. Between the trimmed V and J ends, which lost 3 bases and 2 bases, there was a span of 13 bases. The CDR3 contains 15 residues.

V usage is TRBV19 and J usage is TRBJ1-6; D not certain. The CDR3 runs 14 residues. CDR1 is LNHDA and CDR2 is SQIVND in the germline V gene (reference sequence). Between the trimmed V and J ends, which lost 5 bases and 3 bases, there was a span of 8 bases. The CDR3 coding sequence is TGTGCCAGTAGTTTGGAGCTCTATAATTCACCCCTCCACTTT. Encoded protein: CASSLELYNSPLHF.

The gene calls are TRBV4-2 and TRBJ2-5; 7 bases fit TRBD2. V shed 0 bases, J shed 5 bases, and the junction held 9 bases outside the gene matches. Per the germline V gene, CDR1 is LGHNA and CDR2 is YNFKEQ. CDR3 length: 16 residues. CDR3 nucleotide sequence: TGTGCCAGCAGCCAAGATTCCCCACTAGCGTGGGAGACCCAGTACTTC. It specifies CASSQDSPLAWETQYF.

This clone was seen just once. The chain links TRBV5-7 to TRBJ2-7; D not resolved. TRBV5-7 is known as an ORF, though its function is uncertain. V lost 1 base and J 0 bases, leaving 14 bases between the germline ends. The CDR3 has 16 amino acids. CDR3 region: CASSLNETLHSYEQYF. As DNA, the CDR3 is TGTGCCAGCAGCTTGAACGAGACGCTACACTCCTACGAGCAGTACTTC.

The chain couples TRBV6-5 to TRBJ2-7; no definite D call. This CDR3 region has 13 residues. The germline gives CDR1 MNHEY, CDR2 SVGAGI. The V and J ends lost 6 bases and 1 base respectively, with 10 bases between them. The chain's CDR3 is CASRRSLSYEQYF. The CDR3 region has the DNA TGTGCCAGCAGACGGTCGTTGTCCTACGAGCAGTACTTC.